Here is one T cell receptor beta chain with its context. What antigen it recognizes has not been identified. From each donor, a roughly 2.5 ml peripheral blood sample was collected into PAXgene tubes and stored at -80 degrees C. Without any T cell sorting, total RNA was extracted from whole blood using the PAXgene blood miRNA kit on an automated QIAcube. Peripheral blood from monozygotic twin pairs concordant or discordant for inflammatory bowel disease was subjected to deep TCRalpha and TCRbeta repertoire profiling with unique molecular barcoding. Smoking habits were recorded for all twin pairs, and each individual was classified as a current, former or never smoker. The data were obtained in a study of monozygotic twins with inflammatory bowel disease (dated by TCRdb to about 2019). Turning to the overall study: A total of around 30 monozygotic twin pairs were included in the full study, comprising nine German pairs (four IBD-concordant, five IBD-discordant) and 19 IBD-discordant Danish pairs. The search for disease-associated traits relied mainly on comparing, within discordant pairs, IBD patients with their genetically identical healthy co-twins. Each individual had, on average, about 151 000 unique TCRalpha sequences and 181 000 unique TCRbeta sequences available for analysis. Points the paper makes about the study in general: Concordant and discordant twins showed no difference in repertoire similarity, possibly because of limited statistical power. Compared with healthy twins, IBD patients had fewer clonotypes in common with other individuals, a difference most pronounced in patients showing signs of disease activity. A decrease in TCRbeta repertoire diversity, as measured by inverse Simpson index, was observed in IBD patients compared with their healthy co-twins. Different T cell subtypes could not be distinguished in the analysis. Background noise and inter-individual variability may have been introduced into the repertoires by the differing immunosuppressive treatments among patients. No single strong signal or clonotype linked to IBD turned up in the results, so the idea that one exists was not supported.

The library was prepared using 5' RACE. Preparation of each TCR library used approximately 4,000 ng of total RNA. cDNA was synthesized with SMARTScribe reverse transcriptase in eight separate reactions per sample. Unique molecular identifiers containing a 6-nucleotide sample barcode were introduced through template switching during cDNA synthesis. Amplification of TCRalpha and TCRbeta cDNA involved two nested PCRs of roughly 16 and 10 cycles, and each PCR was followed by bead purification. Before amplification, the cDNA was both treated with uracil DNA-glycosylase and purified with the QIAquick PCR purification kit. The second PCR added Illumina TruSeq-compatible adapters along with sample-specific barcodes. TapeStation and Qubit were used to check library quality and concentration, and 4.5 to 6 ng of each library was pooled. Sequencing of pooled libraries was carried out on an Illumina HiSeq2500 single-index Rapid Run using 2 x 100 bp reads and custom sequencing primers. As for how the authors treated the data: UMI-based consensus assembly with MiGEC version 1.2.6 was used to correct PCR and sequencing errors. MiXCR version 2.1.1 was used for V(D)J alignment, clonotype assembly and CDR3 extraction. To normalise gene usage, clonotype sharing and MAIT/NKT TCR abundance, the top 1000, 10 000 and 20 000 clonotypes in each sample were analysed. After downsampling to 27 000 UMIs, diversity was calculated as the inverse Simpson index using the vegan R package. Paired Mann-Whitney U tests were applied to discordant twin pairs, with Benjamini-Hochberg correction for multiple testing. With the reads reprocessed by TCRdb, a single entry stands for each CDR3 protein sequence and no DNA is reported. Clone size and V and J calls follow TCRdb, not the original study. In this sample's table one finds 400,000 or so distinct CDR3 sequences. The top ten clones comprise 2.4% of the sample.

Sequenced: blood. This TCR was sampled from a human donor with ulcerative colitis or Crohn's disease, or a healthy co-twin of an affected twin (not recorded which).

The CDR3 protein is CASSLRDRGLADTQYF. In this chain, TRBV14 is recombined with TRBJ2-3; TCRdb calls TRBD1, which cannot be checked without DNA. For CDR1 and CDR2, the germline V gene lists SGHDN and FVKESK. Reading from cysteine to phenylalanine, the CDR3 counts 16 amino acids. No DNA accompanies this entry.